This T cell receptor (beta chain) was identified in a study of cytomegalovirus exposure and HLA in healthy donors. Germline CDR1 SGHNT, CDR2 YYREEE (reference sequence). J lost 5 bases, V lost 5 bases, and 9 bases had no gene match. There are 15 residues in the CDR3. PCR involved 60 Vbeta and 13 Jbeta primers. In the original workflow: Among the unique TCR beta chains that a later analysis counted, about 81 million in all, 10 million to 14 million were shared. Profiling relied on immunoSEQ multiplex PCR, and the TCRdb table lists in-frame clones only, not all of them. V and J calls plus clone size are reproduced from that table; the DNA served to infer D and trimming. The table records 95,000 to 100,000 clones, about 80% of them present only once.

The receptor's source is a man aged 40-49 years in good health and CMV-seronegative. The rearrangement joins TRBV5-4 to TRBJ2-1, with 8 bases identical to TRBD2. Sequenced material: PBMCs. CDR3 loop: CASSLSSGVNNEQFF. The CDR3 bases are TGTGCCAGCAGTTTGAGTAGCGGGGTGAACAATGAGCAGTTCTTC. Based on the CDR3 plus reference TRBV5-4 and TRBJ2-1, the full variable domain is ETGVTQSPTHLIKTRGQQVTLRCSSQSGHNTVSWYQQALGQGPQFIFQYYREEENGRGNFPPRFSGLQFPNYSSELNVNALELDDSALYLCASSLSSGVNNEQFFGPGTRLTVL.